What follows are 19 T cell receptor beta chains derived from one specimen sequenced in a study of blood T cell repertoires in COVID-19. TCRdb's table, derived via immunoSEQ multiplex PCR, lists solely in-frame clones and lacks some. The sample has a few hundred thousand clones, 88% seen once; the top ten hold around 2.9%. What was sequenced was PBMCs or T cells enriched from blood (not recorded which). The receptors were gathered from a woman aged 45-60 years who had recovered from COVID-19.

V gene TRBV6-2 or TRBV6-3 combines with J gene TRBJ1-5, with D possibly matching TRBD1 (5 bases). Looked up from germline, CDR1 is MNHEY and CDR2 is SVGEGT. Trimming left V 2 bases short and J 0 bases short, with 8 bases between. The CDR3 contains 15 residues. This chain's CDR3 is CASSYRQSSNQPQHF. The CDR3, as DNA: TGTGCCAGCAGTTACAGACAGAGTAGCAATCAGCCCCAGCATTTT.

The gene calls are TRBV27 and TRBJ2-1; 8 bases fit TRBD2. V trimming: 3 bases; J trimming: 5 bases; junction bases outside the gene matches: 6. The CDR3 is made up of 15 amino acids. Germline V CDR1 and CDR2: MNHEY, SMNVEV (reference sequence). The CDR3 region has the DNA TGTGCCAGCAGTTTCAGGGGCGGGAGGAACAATGAGCAGTTCTTC. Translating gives CASSFRGGRNNEQFF.

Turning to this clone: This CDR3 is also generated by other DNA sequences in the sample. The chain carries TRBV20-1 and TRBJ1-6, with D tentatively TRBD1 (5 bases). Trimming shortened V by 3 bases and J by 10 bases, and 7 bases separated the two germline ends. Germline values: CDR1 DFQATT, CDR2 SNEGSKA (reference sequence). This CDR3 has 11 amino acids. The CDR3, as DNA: TGCAGTGCTAGTCAGGGATCACCCCTCCACTTT. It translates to CSASQGSPLHF.

CDR3 sequence: CASSSTYEQYF. CDR3 coding DNA: TGTGCCAGCAGTTCTACTTACGAGCAGTACTTC. V and J are TRBV6-5 and TRBJ2-7; D gene unclear. With 4 bases removed from V and 4 bases from J, the gap between germline ends came to 5 bases. Germline CDR1 is MNHEY and CDR2 is SVGAGI. This CDR3 spans 11 amino acids.

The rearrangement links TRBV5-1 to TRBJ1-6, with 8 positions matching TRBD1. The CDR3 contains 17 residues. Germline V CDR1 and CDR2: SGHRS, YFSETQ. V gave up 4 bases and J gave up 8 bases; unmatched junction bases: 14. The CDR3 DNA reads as TGCGCCAGCAGCCCGGACGGAACCAGGGGGCGGTATTCACCCCTCCACTTT. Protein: CASSPDGTRGRYSPLHF.

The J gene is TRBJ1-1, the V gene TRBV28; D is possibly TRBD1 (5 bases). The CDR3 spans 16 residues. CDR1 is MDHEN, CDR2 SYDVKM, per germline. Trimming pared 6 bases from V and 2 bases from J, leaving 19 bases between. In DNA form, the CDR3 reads TGTGCCAGCAGGACCAGGGTAACGTCTTCCAACACTGAAGCTTTCTTT. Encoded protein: CASRTRVTSSNTEAFF. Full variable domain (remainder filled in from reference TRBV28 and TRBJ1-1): DVKVTQSSRYLVKRTGEKVFLECVQDMDHENMFWYRQDPGLGLRLIYFSYDVKMKEKGDIPEGYSVSREKKERFSLILESASTNQTSMYLCASRTRVTSSNTEAFFGQGTRLTVV.

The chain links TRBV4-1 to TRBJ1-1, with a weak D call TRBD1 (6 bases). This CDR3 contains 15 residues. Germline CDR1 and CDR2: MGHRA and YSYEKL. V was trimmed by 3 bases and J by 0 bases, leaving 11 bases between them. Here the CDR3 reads CASSHLTGMNTEAFF. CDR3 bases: TGCGCCAGCAGCCACCTGACAGGTATGAACACTGAAGCTTTCTTT.

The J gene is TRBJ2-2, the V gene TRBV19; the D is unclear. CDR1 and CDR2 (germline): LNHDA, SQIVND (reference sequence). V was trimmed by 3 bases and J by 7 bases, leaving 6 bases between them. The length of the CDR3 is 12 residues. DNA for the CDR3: TGTGCCAGTAGTATCAGAATCGGGGAGCTGTTTTTT. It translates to CASSIRIGELFF.

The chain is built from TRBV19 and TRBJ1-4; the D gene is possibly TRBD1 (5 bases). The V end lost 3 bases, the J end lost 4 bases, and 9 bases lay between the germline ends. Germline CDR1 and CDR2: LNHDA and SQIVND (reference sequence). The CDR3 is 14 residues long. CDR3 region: CASSMGRRNEKLFF. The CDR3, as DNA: TGTGCCAGTAGTATGGGGCGGCGTAATGAAAAACTGTTTTTT.

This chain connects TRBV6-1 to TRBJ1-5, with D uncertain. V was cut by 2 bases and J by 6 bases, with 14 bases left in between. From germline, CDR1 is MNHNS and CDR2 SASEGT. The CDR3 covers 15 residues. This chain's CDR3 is CASSEQSGYRQPQHF. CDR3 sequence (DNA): TGTGCCAGCAGTGAACAGTCGGGGTATCGTCAGCCCCAGCATTTT.

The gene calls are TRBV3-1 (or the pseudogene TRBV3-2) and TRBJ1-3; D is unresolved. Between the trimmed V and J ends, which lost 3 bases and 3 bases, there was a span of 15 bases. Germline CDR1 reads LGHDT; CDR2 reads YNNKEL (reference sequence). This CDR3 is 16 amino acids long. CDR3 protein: CASSQARTLNGNTIYF. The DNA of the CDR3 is TGTGCCAGCAGCCAGGCCAGAACCTTAAATGGAAACACCATATATTTT.

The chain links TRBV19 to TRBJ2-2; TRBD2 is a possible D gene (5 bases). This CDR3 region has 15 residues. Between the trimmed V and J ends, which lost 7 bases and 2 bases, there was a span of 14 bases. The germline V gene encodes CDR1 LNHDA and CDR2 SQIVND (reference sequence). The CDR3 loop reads CASKEAMLNTGELFF. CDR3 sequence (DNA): TGTGCCAGTAAGGAGGCTATGCTTAACACCGGGGAGCTGTTTTTT.

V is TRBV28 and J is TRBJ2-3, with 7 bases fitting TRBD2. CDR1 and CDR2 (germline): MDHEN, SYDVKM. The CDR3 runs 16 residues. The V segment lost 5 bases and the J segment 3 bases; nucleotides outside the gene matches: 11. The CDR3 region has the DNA TGTGCCAGCAGTCCTTTTTACCGGGAGGAGACAGATACGCAGTATTTT. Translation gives CASSPFYREETDTQYF.

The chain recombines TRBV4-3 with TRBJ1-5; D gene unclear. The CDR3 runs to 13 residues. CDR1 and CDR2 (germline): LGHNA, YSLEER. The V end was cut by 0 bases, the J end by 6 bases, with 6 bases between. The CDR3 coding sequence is TGCGCCAGCAGCCAAGAACCCGGTCAGCCCCAGCATTTT. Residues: CASSQEPGQPQHF.

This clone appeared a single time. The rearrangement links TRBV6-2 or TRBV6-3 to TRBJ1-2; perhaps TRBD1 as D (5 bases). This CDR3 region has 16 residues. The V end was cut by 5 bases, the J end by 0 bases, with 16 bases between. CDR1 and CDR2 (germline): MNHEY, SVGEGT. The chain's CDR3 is CASSPHGTAANYGYTF. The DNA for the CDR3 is TGTGCCAGCAGTCCGCACGGGACTGCAGCTAACTATGGCTACACCTTC.

CDR3 protein: CATSDLRLANEQFF. DNA of the CDR3: TGTGCCACCAGTGATTTGCGGCTAGCCAATGAGCAGTTCTTC. This chain connects TRBV24-1 to TRBJ2-1, with D perhaps matching TRBD2 (5 bases). CDR1 and CDR2 (germline): KGHDR, SFDVKD. V lost 0 bases to trimming and J lost 6 bases, with 8 bases between them. There are 14 residues in the CDR3.

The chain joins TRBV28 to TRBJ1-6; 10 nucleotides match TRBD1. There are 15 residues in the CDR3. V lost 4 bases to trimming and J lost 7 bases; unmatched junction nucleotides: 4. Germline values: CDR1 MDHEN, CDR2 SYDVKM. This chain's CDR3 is CASSSPGQGNSPLHF. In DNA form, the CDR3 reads TGTGCCAGCAGTTCACCGGGACAGGGGAATTCACCCCTCCACTTT.

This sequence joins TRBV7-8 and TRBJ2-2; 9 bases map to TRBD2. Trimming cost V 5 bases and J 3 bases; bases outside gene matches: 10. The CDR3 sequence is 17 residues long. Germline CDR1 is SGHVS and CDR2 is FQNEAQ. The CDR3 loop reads CASSVTGTSRDTGELFF. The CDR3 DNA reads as TGTGCCAGCAGCGTGACCGGGACTAGCCGGGACACCGGGGAGCTGTTTTTT. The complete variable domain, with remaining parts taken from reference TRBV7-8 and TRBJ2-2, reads GAGVSQSPRYKVAKRGQDVALRCDPISGHVSLFWYQQALGQGPEFLTYFQNEAQLDKSGLPSDRFFAERPEGSVSTLKIQRTQQEDSAVYLCASSVTGTSRDTGELFFGEGSRLTVL.

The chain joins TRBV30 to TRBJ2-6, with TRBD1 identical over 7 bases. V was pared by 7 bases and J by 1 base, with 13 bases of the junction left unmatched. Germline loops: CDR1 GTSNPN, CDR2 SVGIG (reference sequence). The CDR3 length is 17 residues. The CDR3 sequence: CASTGQALISGANVLTF. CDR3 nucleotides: TGTGCCTCGACCGGACAGGCCTTAATATCTGGGGCCAACGTCCTGACTTTC. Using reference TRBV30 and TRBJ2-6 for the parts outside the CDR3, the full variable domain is SQTIHQWPATLVQPVGSPLSLECTVEGTSNPNLYWYRQAAGRGLQLLFYSVGIGQISSEVPQNLSASRPQDRQFILSSKKLLLSDSGFYLCASTGQALISGANVLTFGAGSRLTVL.